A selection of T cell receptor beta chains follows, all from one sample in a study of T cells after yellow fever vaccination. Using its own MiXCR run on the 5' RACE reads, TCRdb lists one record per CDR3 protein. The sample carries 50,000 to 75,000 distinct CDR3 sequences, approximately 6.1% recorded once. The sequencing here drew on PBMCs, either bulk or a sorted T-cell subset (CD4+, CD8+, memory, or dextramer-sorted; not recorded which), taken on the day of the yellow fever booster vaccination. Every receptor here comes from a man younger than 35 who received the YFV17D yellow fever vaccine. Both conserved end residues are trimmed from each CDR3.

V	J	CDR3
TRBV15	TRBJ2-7	ATSPGTEYEQY
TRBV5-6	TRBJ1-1	ASTPVGGLTEAF
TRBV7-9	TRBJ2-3	ASSLIRQGTSDTQY
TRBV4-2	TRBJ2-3	ASSHDRGITDTQY
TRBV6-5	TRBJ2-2	ASSFAGELF
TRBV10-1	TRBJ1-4	ASSGTRGEKLF
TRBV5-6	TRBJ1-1	ASSSSRSGNTEAF
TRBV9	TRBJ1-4	ASSPWDSLEKLF
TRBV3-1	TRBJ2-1	ASSQESRGGDDEQF
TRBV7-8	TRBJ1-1	ASSSRRLNTEAF
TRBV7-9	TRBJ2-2	ASSPTGGWAGELF
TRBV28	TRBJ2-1	ASSRTSGGYNEQF
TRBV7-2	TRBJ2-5	ASSTNRGGETQY
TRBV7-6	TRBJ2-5	ASSLSFKSVETQY
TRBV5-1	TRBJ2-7	ASREGGYEQY
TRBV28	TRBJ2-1	ASSLVAGGPDEQF
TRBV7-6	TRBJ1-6	ASSLGQGDNSPLH
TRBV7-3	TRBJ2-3	ASSLRGRVDTQY
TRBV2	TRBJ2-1	ASTEGLAGVIEQF
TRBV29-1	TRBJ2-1	SVEPLQRGDNEQF
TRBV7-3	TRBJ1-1	ASSLKGVRTEAF
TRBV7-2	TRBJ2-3	ASSHYLVAGGTTDTQY
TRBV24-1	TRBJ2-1	ATSDLGGDEQF
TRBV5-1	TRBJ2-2	ASSLGHLTGELF
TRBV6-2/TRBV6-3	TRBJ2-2	ASRSGELF
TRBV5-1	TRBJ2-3	ASSTDSTDTQY
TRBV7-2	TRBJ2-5	ASSPRVGLQETQY
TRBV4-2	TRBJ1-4	ASSLRSGAEKLF
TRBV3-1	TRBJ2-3	ASSQIGGRISDTQY
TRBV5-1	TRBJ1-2	ASSGLRDGYGYT
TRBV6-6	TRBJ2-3	ASSSNGVDTQY
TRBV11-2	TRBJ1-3	ASAEGQIVPGNTIY
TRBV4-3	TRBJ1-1	ASSQDSQGIRTEAF
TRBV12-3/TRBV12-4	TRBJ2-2	ASSPQGPGELF
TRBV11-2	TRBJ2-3	ASSSPEYLTDTQY
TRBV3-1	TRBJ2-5	ASTQGRETQY
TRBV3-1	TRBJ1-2	ASSRDRGNYDYT
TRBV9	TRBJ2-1	ASRGLGNEQF
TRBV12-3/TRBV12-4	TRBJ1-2	ATQQGIKFGYT
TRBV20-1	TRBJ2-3	SAIDSREDTQY
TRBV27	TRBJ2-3	ASSFLHSQGMGTDTQY